One sample yielded the 26 T cell receptor beta chains listed below, sequenced in a study of blood T cell repertoires in COVID-19. Produced via immunoSEQ multiplex PCR; TCRdb's table is partial and in-frame only. The sample carries 200,000 to 250,000 clones, about four fifths recorded once. Sequencing input: PBMCs or T cells enriched from blood (not recorded which). Source of these receptors: a woman aged 45 to 65 who had been exposed to COVID-19.

V is TRBV12-5 and J is TRBJ2-1, with D possibly TRBD2 on 6 matching bases. V lost 6 bases, J lost 15 bases, and 18 bases lay in between. This CDR3 is 12 amino acids long. Looked up from germline, CDR1 is LGHNT and CDR2 is FRNRAP. The CDR3 protein is CASGLGTPDLFF. The CDR3 DNA reads TGTGCTAGTGGCCTTGGGACTCCCGACCTGTTCTTC.

Here the CDR3 DNA reads TGTGCCACGTCGGACTGGGAAGAGACCCAGTACTTC. This encodes CATSDWEETQYF. V and J are TRBV7-2 and TRBJ2-5; a weak D match, TRBD2 (5 bases). With 10 bases removed from V and 3 bases from J, the gap between germline ends came to 12 bases. Germline V CDR1 and CDR2: SGHTA, FQGNSA. CDR3 size: 12 residues.

V gene TRBV11-2 combines with J gene TRBJ1-6; weak D call: TRBD1 (6 bases). The germline gives CDR1 SGHAT, CDR2 FQNNGV. The CDR3 totals 15 residues. The ends were cut back, 5 bases at V and 6 bases at J, with 14 bases in the middle. DNA of the CDR3: TGTGCCAGCAGCCCAGGGGTTTTACCTAATTCACCCCTCCACTTT. It translates to CASSPGVLPNSPLHF.

V is TRBV6-2 or TRBV6-3 and J is TRBJ1-5; D not certain. Germline V gene lookup returns CDR1 MNHEY and CDR2 SVGEGT. This CDR3 region has 14 residues. Trimming removed 6 bases from V and 4 bases from J, with 13 bases in between. CDR3: CASSPVIENQPQHF. The CDR3 nucleotides are TGTGCCAGCAGCCCCGTAATAGAAAATCAGCCCCAGCATTTT.

This clone has a single count. The genes are TRBV28 and TRBJ2-2, with no clear D. From germline, CDR1 is MDHEN and CDR2 SYDVKM. This CDR3 has 17 residues. V was shortened by 6 bases and J by 1 base, with 18 bases between the two germline ends. CDR3 sequence reads: CASSRVWPGQNTGELFF. Written as DNA, the CDR3 is TGTGCCAGCAGCCGGGTTTGGCCGGGTCAGAACACCGGGGAGCTGTTTTTT. The full variable domain, in which reference TRBV28 and TRBJ2-2 provide the parts outside the CDR3, is DVKVTQSSRYLVKRTGEKVFLECVQDMDHENMFWYRQDPGLGLRLIYFSYDVKMKEKGDIPEGYSVSREKKERFSLILESASTNQTSMYLCASSRVWPGQNTGELFFGEGSRLTVL.

This clone was counted once. The chain is built from TRBV7-2 and TRBJ1-1, with 7 bases matching TRBD1. Germline loops: CDR1 SGHTA, CDR2 FQGNSA. Losses at the gene ends were 5 bases for V and 3 bases for J; bases not matched to a gene: 15. This CDR3 spans 17 amino acids. Here the CDR3 reads CASSSQQGILYHTEAFF. CDR3 in DNA: TGTGCCAGCAGCAGCCAACAGGGGATATTATACCACACTGAAGCTTTCTTT.

The J gene is TRBJ1-2, the V gene TRBV2, with TRBD1 matching 7 bases. V was pared by 6 bases and J by 5 bases, with 12 bases of the junction left unmatched. The CDR3 contains 15 residues. Per germline, CDR1 SNHLY and CDR2 FYNNEI. The CDR3 DNA sequence: TGTGCCAGCAGGGGACCGGGGACAGTACTTTATGGCTACACCTTC. Its translation is CASRGPGTVLYGYTF.

This rearrangement joins TRBV2 to TRBJ2-5, with D possibly TRBD1 on 6 matching bases. The CDR3 is 13 residues long. Trimming pared 3 bases from V and 5 bases from J, leaving 10 bases between. In germline, CDR1 is SNHLY, CDR2 FYNNEI. Written as DNA, the CDR3 is TGTGCCAGCAGTGAGACAGGATTTGAGACCCAGTACTTC. It specifies CASSETGFETQYF.

The chain carries TRBV14 and TRBJ2-1, with a possible D match to TRBD1 (5 bases). V was pared by 0 bases and J by 12 bases, with 15 bases between. The germline V gene has CDR1 SGHDN and CDR2 FVKESK. This CDR3 spans 14 amino acids. CDR3 nucleotides: TGTGCCAGCAGCCAAGAAACACCGGTCCAGGGGCAGTTCTTC. This gives the protein CASSQETPVQGQFF.

The rearrangement links TRBV5-4 to TRBJ1-2, with a possible D match to TRBD1 (5 bases). The CDR3 extends over 13 amino acids. Germline CDR1 and CDR2: SGHNT and YYREEE (reference sequence). V lost 4 bases and J lost 4, with 11 bases in between. CDR3 amino acids: CASSGQQGYGYTF. The CDR3 nucleotides read TGTGCCAGCAGCGGGCAGCAGGGCTATGGCTACACCTTC.

This chain uses TRBV12-3 or TRBV12-4 with TRBJ1-2; D is unclear. V lost 7 bases, J lost 8 bases, and 11 bases lay in between. CDR3 length: 11 amino acids. The CDR3 coding sequence is TGTGCCAGCACCGGGTTTGGGGGCTACACCTTC. Its translation is CASTGFGGYTF.

The chain uses TRBV7-9 and TRBJ1-1, with 10 bases identical to TRBD1. Germline loops: CDR1 SEHNR, CDR2 FQNEAQ (reference sequence). The CDR3 has 15 residues. Trimming at V came to 1 base and at J to 7 bases, leaving 6 bases not matched to a gene. In nucleotides, the CDR3 is TGTGCCAGCAGCTTAGGTGGGACAGGGGTCGATGAAGCTTTCTTT. Its translation: CASSLGGTGVDEAFF.

This chain connects TRBV5-1 to TRBJ2-5, with 14 bases lining up with TRBD2. Germline V CDR1 and CDR2: SGHRS, YFSETQ. Trimming removed 5 bases from V and 4 bases from J; junction bases left unmatched: 4. CDR3 length equals 15 residues. CDR3 residues: CASRGTSGGRETQYF. The CDR3 DNA reads TGCGCCAGCAGGGGGACTAGCGGGGGTAGAGAGACCCAGTACTTC.

The gene calls are TRBV6-5 and TRBJ1-4, with D perhaps TRBD1 (6 bases). Germline lookup yields CDR1 MNHEY and CDR2 SVGAGI. This CDR3 spans 13 amino acids. Trimming pared 6 bases from V and 7 bases from J, leaving 12 bases between. The CDR3 is CASRQGWVEKLFF. In nucleotides, the CDR3 is TGTGCCAGCAGACAGGGCTGGGTTGAAAAACTGTTTTTT.

The chain combines TRBV3-1 (or the pseudogene TRBV3-2) with TRBJ1-1; D not resolved. V lost 1 base and J lost 3, with 6 bases in between. In germline, CDR1 is LGHDT, CDR2 YNNKEL (reference sequence). This CDR3 contains 13 residues. The CDR3 is CASSQAGHTEAFF. CDR3 coding DNA: TGTGCCAGCAGCCAAGCAGGCCACACTGAAGCTTTCTTT.

This clone has a single count. The chain recombines TRBV18 with TRBJ1-1; 7 bases fit TRBD1. Trimming removed 3 bases from V and 0 bases from J; junction bases left unmatched: 4. Germline V gene sequence: CDR1 KGHSH, CDR2 LQKENI. This CDR3 is built from 15 residues. For the CDR3, the DNA is TGTGCCAGCTCACCCTGGACAGGACTGAACACTGAAGCTTTCTTT. Translated, it gives CASSPWTGLNTEAFF.

This clone is a singleton in its sample. This chain connects TRBV28 to TRBJ2-3; 7 positions match TRBD1. Trimming cost V 10 bases and J 4 bases; bases outside gene matches: 14. Germline loops: CDR1 MDHEN, CDR2 SYDVKM. The CDR3 extends over 15 amino acids. CDR3 sequence: CATQQGPGTADTQYF. The CDR3 region has the DNA TGTGCCACCCAACAGGGGCCGGGGACCGCAGATACGCAGTATTTT.

This clone was detected only a few times. The chain is built from TRBV5-4 and TRBJ1-2, with 7 bases lining up with TRBD1. CDR3 length equals 14 residues. Germline CDR1 SGHNT, CDR2 YYREEE (reference sequence). J gave up 0 bases and V 9 bases, and 8 bases lay outside the gene matches. Here the CDR3 DNA reads TGTGCCACCTCGGGACAGAGACCTAACTATGGCTACACCTTC. This sequence encodes CATSGQRPNYGYTF.

This clone has a handful of counts. CDR3 amino acids: CASTLGQRGGRETQYF. CDR3 coding DNA: TGTGCCAGCACCCTAGGTCAGCGGGGGGGCCGGGAGACCCAGTACTTC. J is TRBJ2-5 and V is TRBV7-2, with 10 positions matching TRBD2. This CDR3 has 16 residues. V lost 7 bases, J lost 5 bases, and 13 bases stayed unmatched. CDR1 SGHTA and CDR2 FQGNSA come from the germline V gene. Variable domain in full (rest from reference TRBV7-2 and TRBJ2-5): GAGVSQSPSNKVTEKGKDVELRCDPISGHTALYWYRQSLGQGLEFLIYFQGNSAPDKSGLPSDRFSAERTGGSVSTLTIQRTQQEDSAVYLCASTLGQRGGRETQYFGPGTRLLVL.

The rearrangement uses TRBV5-1 and TRBJ1-2; D gene uncertain. Trimming stripped 4 bases from V and 2 bases from J, with 9 bases between. Germline V gene data show CDR1 as SGHRS and CDR2 as YFSETQ. CDR3 length equals 13 residues. This chain's CDR3 is CASSPDGNYGYTF. Here the CDR3 DNA reads TGCGCCAGCAGCCCCGACGGGAACTATGGCTACACCTTC. Filled out from reference TRBV5-1 and TRBJ1-2, the complete variable domain reads KAGVTQTPRYLIKTRGQQVTLSCSPISGHRSVSWYQQTPGQGLQFLFEYFSETQRNKGNFPGRFSGRQFSNSRSEMNVSTLELGDSALYLCASSPDGNYGYTFGSGTRLTVV.

CDR3 sequence (DNA): TGCGCCAGCAGTGATGGCATTTCGGGCCTAGCGGGGAGAACAGATACGCAGTATTTT. Its protein product is CASSDGISGLAGRTDTQYF. The chain has TRBV10-1 and TRBJ2-3, with 9 bases that match TRBD2. Germline lookup yields CDR1 WNHNN and CDR2 SYGVQD (reference sequence). The CDR3 is made up of 19 amino acids. J was trimmed by 3 bases and V by 3 bases; bases with no gene match: 16.

V gene TRBV5-1 combines with J gene TRBJ1-4; maybe TRBD1 (6 bases). Trimming pared 1 base from V and 0 bases from J, leaving 10 bases between. The CDR3 consists of 16 residues. Germline CDR1 SGHRS, CDR2 YFSETQ. In DNA form, the CDR3 reads TGCGCCAGCAGCTTGACAGGGTTCTCAACTAATGAAAAACTGTTTTTT. This sequence encodes CASSLTGFSTNEKLFF. Together with reference TRBV5-1 and TRBJ1-4, the CDR3 gives the full variable domain: KAGVTQTPRYLIKTRGQQVTLSCSPISGHRSVSWYQQTPGQGLQFLFEYFSETQRNKGNFPGRFSGRQFSNSRSEMNVSTLELGDSALYLCASSLTGFSTNEKLFFGSGTQLSVL.

The V call is TRBV7-2, the J call TRBJ2-3; D might be TRBD2 (6 bases). Between the trimmed V and J ends, which lost 3 bases and 4 bases, there was a span of 14 bases. CDR1 and CDR2 from the germline V gene are SGHTA and FQGNSA. The CDR3 is 15 residues long. The CDR3 spells CASSLIGGPPDTQYF. The DNA of the CDR3 is TGTGCCAGCAGCTTGATCGGGGGACCCCCAGATACGCAGTATTTT.

This clone was found once. The gene calls are TRBV7-9 and TRBJ1-5, with TRBD1 matching over 8 bases. CDR3 length: 15 amino acids. Germline V gene data show CDR1 as SEHNR and CDR2 as FQNEAQ (reference sequence). V trimming: 1 base; J trimming: 11 bases; junction bases outside the gene matches: 10. The CDR3 DNA follows: TGTGCCAGCAGCTTAGACGGAACAGGGGGGACGGCCCAGCATTTT. This encodes CASSLDGTGGTAQHF.

The rearrangement joins TRBV2 to TRBJ1-1, with a possible D match to TRBD1 (6 bases). The length of the CDR3 is 16 residues. V was cut by 7 bases and J by 5 bases, with 23 bases left in between. CDR1 is SNHLY, CDR2 FYNNEI, per germline. The CDR3 here is CASILSGVSSRTEAFF. As DNA, the CDR3 is TGTGCCAGCATTCTGTCAGGGGTCTCCTCGAGAACTGAAGCTTTCTTT.

The chain carries TRBV3-1 (or the pseudogene TRBV3-2) and TRBJ1-3, with D hard to call. Germline V CDR1 and CDR2: LGHDT, YNNKEL (reference sequence). The CDR3 length is 13 residues. V was trimmed by 1 base and J by 8 bases, leaving 9 bases between them. CDR3 loop: CASSQVYGDTIYF. CDR3 sequence (DNA): TGTGCCAGCAGCCAAGTATACGGGGACACCATATATTTT.